The 7 T cell receptor beta chains reported below all come from one sample, sequenced in a study of blood T cell repertoires in COVID-19. Sequencing was performed with immunoSEQ multiplex PCR; in TCRdb, only in-frame clones are kept and a portion is missing. The repertoire holds some 70,000 clones, about four fifths seen once, with 20% in the top ten. Sequenced sample: peripheral blood. Receptors were obtained from a woman aged 70-85 years with acute or convalescent COVID-19.

The rearrangement uses TRBV28 and TRBJ1-5; tentatively, D is TRBD1 (5 bases). V was clipped by 4 bases and J by 0 bases, with 19 bases between them. CDR1 MDHEN and CDR2 SYDVKM come from the germline V gene. This CDR3 comprises 18 residues. The CDR3 region is CASSSLRDSDNSNQPQHF. In nucleotides, the CDR3 is TGTGCCAGCAGTTCACTTAGAGACAGTGATAATAGCAATCAGCCCCAGCATTTT.

The CDR3 protein is CASSTQGADNQPQHF. As DNA, the CDR3 is TGTGCCAGCAGTACCCAGGGGGCGGACAATCAGCCCCAGCATTTT. V usage is TRBV6-6 and J usage is TRBJ1-5; 8 nucleotides match TRBD1. Losses at the gene ends were 5 bases for V and 3 bases for J; bases not matched to a gene: 6. Germline assignment: CDR1 MNHNY and CDR2 SVGAGI (reference sequence). CDR3 length: 15 amino acids.

The chain joins TRBV6-5 to TRBJ2-1, with D possibly TRBD2 on 6 matching bases. V was cut by 9 bases and J by 5 bases, with 14 bases left in between. Germline assignment: CDR1 MNHEY and CDR2 SVGAGI. CDR3 size: 13 residues. The CDR3 DNA reads as TGTGCCAGTACCTTGCAGCGGGACAATGAGCAGTTCTTC. Translation gives CASTLQRDNEQFF.

V usage is TRBV7-2 and J usage is TRBJ1-2; no definite D call. Germline values: CDR1 SGHTA, CDR2 FQGNSA. The CDR3 runs to 14 residues. The V and J ends lost 5 bases and 0 bases respectively, with 10 bases between them. The CDR3 loop reads CASSLYRPNYGYTF. DNA of the CDR3: TGTGCCAGCAGCCTATACCGTCCTAACTATGGCTACACCTTC.

V and J are TRBV7-6 and TRBJ2-1; tentatively, D is TRBD2 (6 bases). Germline V gene lookup returns CDR1 SGHVS and CDR2 FNYEAQ. The CDR3 runs to 16 residues. Trimming pared 2 bases from V and 5 bases from J, leaving 16 bases between. CDR3 DNA sequence: TGTGCCAGCAGCTTAAATAGCCGAGGGACTGACAATGAGCAGTTCTTC. Translated: CASSLNSRGTDNEQFF.

To note about this clone: A junction boundary mismatches the germline segment, possibly from a read error. The V call is TRBV7-7, the J call TRBJ1-1; D ambiguous. Per the germline V gene, CDR1 is SSHAT and CDR2 is FNYEAQ (reference sequence). The CDR3 loop spans 13 amino acids. The CDR3 region has the DNA TGTGCTAGCAGCCAGCAGGAGAACACTGAAGCTTTCTTT. Translation gives CASSQQENTEAFF.

The rearrangement links TRBV11-1 to TRBJ2-7; 7 nucleotides agree with TRBD2. The CDR3 totals 13 residues. Germline trimming cut 1 base from V and 6 bases from J; bases unmatched to any gene: 3. CDR1 is SGHAT and CDR2 is FQDESV in the germline V gene (reference sequence). CDR3 protein: CASSLVTGGEQYF. CDR3 DNA: TGTGCCAGCAGCTTAGTGACGGGGGGCGAGCAGTACTTC.